The clone carrying this TCR beta chain came up once. Its target is not known. The data stem from a study of T cell responses to AZD1222 COVID-19 vaccine. Study observations and caveats: White British ancestry dominated among donors, who included more females, and clonal diversity was possibly underestimated.

The germline V gene has CDR1 MDHEN and CDR2 SYDVKM. V trimming: 3 bases; J trimming: 0 bases; junction bases outside the gene matches: 1. The length of the CDR3 is 15 residues. Assay: immunoSEQ multiplex PCR; the TCRdb copy retains only in-frame clones and omits some. The data show about 39,000 clones, 80% to 90% seen once. This material consisted of peripheral blood, taken 28 days after the second dose of the MenACWY control vaccine. The chain is built from TRBV28 and TRBJ2-3; 9 bases align to TRBD2. This TCR came from an adult who received the MenACWY meningococcal vaccine as a control. In DNA, the CDR3 is TGTGCCAGCAGTTTTCTAGCGGGGAGCACAGATACGCAGTATTTT. It codes for CASSFLAGSTDTQYF.